A single T cell receptor (beta chain) is shown here with its context. What antigen it recognizes has not been identified. Nothing much larger sits one base from this clone, and base qualities are not available. The time point label here, explained by the study, means: baseline before first vaccination. The vaccinee samples were drawn from two UK trials, COV001 and COV002, one of which was a single-blind randomized controlled phase 2/3 trial testing AZD1222 (ChAdOx1 nCoV-19) in healthy adults. For TCRbeta chain sequencing, PBMC samples were collected from trial participants at day 0 and at day 28 after the second dose. The CDR3 regions of human TCRbeta chains were analyzed by immunosequencing. On the authors' methods: TCRs in the repertoires were matched against a reference library of SARS-CoV-2-specific TCRs that had been generated with the MIRA antigen-specificity platform. Breadth was defined as the fraction of unique TCRs that were SARS-CoV-2-associated. Depth was defined as the fraction of total T cells that were SARS-CoV-2-associated. Using the MIRA data, each spike-specific TCR was mapped to the spike region that the TCR reacts to and placed in a CD4 or CD8 class. Log10-transformed breadth and depth values were compared by one-way ANOVA with Sidak's multiple comparisons tests. The source is immuneACCESS, and TCRdb retained only in-frame sequences with V and J called. Part of the clones is not carried over; for the studies checked, unresolved V genes explain less than half of this, and the remainder is unexplained. From that table come the V and J calls and clone size; the DNA was used to work out D and trimming. Across this sample there are roughly 170,000 clones, with just over 85% seen only once. 0.4% to 0.5% of the sample goes to the ten largest clones.

This sample was taken from a study of T cell responses to AZD1222 COVID-19 vaccine (dated by TCRdb to the early 2020s). Background for the entire study: AZD1222 recipients whose second dose came at about 4 weeks and those whose second dose came at about 12 weeks were combined into one group, since spike-specific TCR depth and breadth did not differ between the two schedules. Enrollment into the trials was organized by age into subgroups of 18-55, 56-69 and 70-plus years, and those subgroups contained roughly 150, 30 and 60 TCR-sequenced participants, respectively. TCR sequencing was performed for 230 to 250 trial participants, of whom about 200 were given two doses of AZD1222 and 26 were given two doses of MenACWY control vaccine. Findings and caveats that apply to the study as a whole: In the small 56-69-year group, the increase in depth fell short of significance, most likely because of low power. After two AZD1222 doses, spike-specific TCR breadth and depth were significantly higher than at day 0 and than in MenACWY recipients. Most participants were white British and females outnumbered males, and the authors suggested that clonal diversity may have been underestimated. Nearly half of unique spike-specific TCRs reportedly recognized epitopes outside regions mutated in the B.1.351 and B.1.1.7 variants. The whole spike protein was spanned by vaccine-associated CD4 TCRs, and dominant responses were seen in regions 160-218 and 743-854. Conclusions about previously exposed vaccinees are limited because only a handful of AZD1222 recipients were SARS-CoV-2 seropositive at baseline. Because no day 14 peak-response samples were available, the repertoires could be characterized only after the peak T cell response.

The CDR1 and CDR2 encoded by the germline V gene are SGHDT and YYEEEE. Counted from cysteine to phenylalanine, this CDR3 has 15 amino acids. CDR3 DNA is the only sequence kept; it has 45 bases, read in frame from the first base. V drops 1 base and J drops 4 bases, leaving 12 bases in between. The rearrangement combines TRBV5-6 with TRBJ1-5; the D segment could be TRBD1, given 5 matching bases. Source: peripheral blood, taken on day 0 of AZD1222 vaccination. The TCR was taken from an adult in good health. CDR3 sequence: CASSLRAGMNQPQHF. The DNA sequence is as follows: TGTGCCAGCAGCTTGAGGGCAGGGATGAATCAGCCCCAGCATTTT.